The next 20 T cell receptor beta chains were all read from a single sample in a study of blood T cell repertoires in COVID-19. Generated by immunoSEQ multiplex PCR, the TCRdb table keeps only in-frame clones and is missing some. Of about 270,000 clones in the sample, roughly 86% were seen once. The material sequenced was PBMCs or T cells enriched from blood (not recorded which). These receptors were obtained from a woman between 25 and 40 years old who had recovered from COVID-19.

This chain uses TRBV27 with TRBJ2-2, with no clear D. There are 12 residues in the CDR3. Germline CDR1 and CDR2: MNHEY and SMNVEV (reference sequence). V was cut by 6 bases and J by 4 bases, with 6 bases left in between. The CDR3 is CASRRFTGELFF. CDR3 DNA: TGTGCCAGCAGGAGGTTCACCGGGGAGCTGTTTTTT.

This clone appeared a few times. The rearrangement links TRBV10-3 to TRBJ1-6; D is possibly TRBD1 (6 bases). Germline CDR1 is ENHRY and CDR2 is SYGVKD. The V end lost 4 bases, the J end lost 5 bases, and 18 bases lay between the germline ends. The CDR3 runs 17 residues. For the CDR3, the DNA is TGTGCCATCAGTGTAGGATTGGGGGCGGTGAATAATTCACCCCTCCACTTT. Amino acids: CAISVGLGAVNNSPLHF.

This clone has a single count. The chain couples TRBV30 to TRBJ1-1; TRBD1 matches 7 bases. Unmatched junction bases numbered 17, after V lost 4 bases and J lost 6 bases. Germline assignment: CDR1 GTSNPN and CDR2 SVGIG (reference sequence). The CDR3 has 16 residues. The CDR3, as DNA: TGTGCCTGGACCTCGAAGGGGGCGCTTAGCGGAGCTGAAGCTTTCTTT. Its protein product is CAWTSKGALSGAEAFF.

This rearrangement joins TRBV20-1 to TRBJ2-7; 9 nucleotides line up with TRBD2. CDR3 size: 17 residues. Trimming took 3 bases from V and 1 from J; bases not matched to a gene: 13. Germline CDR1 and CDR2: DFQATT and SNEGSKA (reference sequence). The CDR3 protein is CSASWPRAGGLSYEQYF. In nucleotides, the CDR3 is TGCAGTGCTAGTTGGCCTAGAGCGGGGGGTCTATCCTACGAGCAGTACTTC.

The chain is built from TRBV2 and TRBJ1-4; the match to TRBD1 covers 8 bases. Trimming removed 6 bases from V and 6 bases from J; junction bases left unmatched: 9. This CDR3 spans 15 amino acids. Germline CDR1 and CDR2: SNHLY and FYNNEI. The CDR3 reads CASRVAGGYDEKLFF. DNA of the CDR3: TGTGCCAGCAGGGTAGCAGGGGGCTATGATGAAAAACTGTTTTTT.

The CDR3 loop is CASSVSGTNAYEQYF. The CDR3 nucleotides read TGTGCCAGCAGCGTCTCCGGGACTAACGCTTACGAGCAGTACTTC. The genes are TRBV9 and TRBJ2-7, with 7 bases fitting TRBD2. This CDR3 spans 15 amino acids. Germline V gene sequence: CDR1 SGDLS, CDR2 YYNGEE. V lost 2 bases to trimming and J lost 4 bases; unmatched junction nucleotides: 9. The variable domain in full, completed from reference TRBV9 and TRBJ2-7, reads DSGVTQTPKHLITATGQRVTLRCSPRSGDLSVYWYQQSLDQGLQFLIQYYNGEERAKGNILERFSAQQFPDLHSELNLSSLELGDSALYFCASSVSGTNAYEQYFGPGTRLTVT.

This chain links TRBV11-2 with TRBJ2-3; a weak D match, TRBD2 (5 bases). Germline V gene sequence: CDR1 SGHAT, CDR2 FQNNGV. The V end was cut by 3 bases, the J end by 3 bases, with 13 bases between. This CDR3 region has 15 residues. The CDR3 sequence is CASSFLGKRTDTQYF. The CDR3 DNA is TGTGCCAGCAGCTTCCTGGGGAAGCGGACAGATACGCAGTATTTT.

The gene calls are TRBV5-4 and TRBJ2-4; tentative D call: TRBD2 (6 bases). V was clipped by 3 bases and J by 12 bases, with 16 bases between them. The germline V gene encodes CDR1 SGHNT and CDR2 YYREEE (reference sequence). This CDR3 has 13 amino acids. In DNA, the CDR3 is TGTGCCAGCAGCTCCGGTTGGGAGGCCCATCAGTACTTC. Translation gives CASSSGWEAHQYF.

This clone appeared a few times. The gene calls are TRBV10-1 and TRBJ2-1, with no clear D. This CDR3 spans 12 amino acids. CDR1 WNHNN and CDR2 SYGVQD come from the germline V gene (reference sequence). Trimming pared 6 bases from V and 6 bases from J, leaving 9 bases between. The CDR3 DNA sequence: TGCGCCAGCAGGGCTCCCCGCAATGAGCAGTTCTTC. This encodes CASRAPRNEQFF.

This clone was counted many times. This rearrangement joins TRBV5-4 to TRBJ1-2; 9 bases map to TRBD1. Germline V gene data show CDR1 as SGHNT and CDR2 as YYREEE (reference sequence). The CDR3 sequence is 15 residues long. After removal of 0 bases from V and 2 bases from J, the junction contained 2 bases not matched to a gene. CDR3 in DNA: TGTGCCAGCAGCTTGGAACAGGGGGCGAACTATGGCTACACCTTC. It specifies CASSLEQGANYGYTF. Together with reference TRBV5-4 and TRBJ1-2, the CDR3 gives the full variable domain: ETGVTQSPTHLIKTRGQQVTLRCSSQSGHNTVSWYQQALGQGPQFIFQYYREEENGRGNFPPRFSGLQFPNYSSELNVNALELDDSALYLCASSLEQGANYGYTFGSGTRLTVV.

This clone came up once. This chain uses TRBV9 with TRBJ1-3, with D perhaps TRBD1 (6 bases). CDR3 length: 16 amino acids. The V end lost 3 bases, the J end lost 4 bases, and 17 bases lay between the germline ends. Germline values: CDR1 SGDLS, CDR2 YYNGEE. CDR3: CASSGTPNRDGNTIYF. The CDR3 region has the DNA TGTGCCAGCAGCGGAACCCCTAACAGGGACGGAAACACCATATATTTT.

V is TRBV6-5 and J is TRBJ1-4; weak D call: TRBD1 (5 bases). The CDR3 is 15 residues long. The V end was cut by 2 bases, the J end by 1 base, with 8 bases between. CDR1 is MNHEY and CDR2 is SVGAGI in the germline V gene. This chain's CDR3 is CASSYGQGTNEKLFF. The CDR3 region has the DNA TGTGCCAGCAGTTACGGCCAGGGAACTAATGAAAAACTGTTTTTT.

The CDR3: CAWKTEDGYGYTF. CDR3 nucleotides: TGTGCCTGGAAGACGGAGGACGGCTATGGCTACACCTTC. The chain couples TRBV30 to TRBJ1-2; D is ambiguous. CDR3 length equals 13 residues. Trimming took 4 bases from V and 4 from J, leaving 13 bases between them. Germline CDR1 reads GTSNPN; CDR2 reads SVGIG (reference sequence).

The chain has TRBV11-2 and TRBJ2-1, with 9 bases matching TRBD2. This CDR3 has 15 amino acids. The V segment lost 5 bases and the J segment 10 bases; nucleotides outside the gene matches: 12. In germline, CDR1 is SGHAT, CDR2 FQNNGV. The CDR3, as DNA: TGTGCCAGCAGCGAGGGACTAGCTGGGGTTGGGGAGCAGTTCTTC. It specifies CASSEGLAGVGEQFF.

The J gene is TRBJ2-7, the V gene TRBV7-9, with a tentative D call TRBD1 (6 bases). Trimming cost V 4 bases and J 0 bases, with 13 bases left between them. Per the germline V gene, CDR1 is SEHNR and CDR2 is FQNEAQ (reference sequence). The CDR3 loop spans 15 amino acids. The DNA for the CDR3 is TGTGCCAGCAGCTGGGTTGGGGGCTTCTCCTACGAGCAGTACTTC. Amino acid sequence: CASSWVGGFSYEQYF.

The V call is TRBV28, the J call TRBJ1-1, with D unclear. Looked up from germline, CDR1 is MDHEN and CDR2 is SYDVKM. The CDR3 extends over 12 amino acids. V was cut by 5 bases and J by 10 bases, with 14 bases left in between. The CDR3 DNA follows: TGTGCCAGCAGTCCGGGCCCGGGAGGAGCTTTCTTT. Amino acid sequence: CASSPGPGGAFF.

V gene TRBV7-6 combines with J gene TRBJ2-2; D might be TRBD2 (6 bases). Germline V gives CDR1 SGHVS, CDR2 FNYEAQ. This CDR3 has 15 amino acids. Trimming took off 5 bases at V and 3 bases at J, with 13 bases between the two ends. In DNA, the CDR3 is TGTGCCAGCAGCCGGGAGAACTGGCACACCGGGGAGCTGTTTTTT. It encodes CASSRENWHTGELFF.

The CDR3: CASSTGVSSYNEQFF. CDR3 in DNA: TGTGCCAGCAGTACCGGGGTGAGCTCCTACAATGAGCAGTTCTTC. The chain joins TRBV6-2 or TRBV6-3 to TRBJ2-1; D may be TRBD2 (5 bases). V was clipped by 5 bases and J by 0 bases, with 11 bases between them. This CDR3 is built from 15 residues. Germline-derived CDR1 and CDR2 are MNHEY and SVGEGT.

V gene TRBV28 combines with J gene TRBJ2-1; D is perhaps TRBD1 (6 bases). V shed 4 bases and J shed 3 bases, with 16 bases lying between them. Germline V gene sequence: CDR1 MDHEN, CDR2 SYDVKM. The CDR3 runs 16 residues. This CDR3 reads CASSSPTGSGYNEQFF. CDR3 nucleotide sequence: TGTGCCAGCAGTTCCCCCACAGGGAGCGGCTACAATGAGCAGTTCTTC.

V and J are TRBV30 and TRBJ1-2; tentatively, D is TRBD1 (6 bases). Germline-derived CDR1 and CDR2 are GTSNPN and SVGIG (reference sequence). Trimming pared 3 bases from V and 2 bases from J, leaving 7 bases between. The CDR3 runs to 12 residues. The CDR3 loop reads CAWRDSNYGYTF. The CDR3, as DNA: TGTGCCTGGAGGGACAGCAACTATGGCTACACCTTC.